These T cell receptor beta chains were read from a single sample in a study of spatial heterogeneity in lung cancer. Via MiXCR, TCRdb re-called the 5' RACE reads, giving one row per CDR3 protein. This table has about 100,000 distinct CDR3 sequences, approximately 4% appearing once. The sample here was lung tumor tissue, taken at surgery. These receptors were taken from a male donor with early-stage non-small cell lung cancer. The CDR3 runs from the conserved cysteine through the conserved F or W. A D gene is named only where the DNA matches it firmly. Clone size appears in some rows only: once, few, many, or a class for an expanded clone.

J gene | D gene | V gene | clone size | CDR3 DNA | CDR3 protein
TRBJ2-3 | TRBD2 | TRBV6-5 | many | TGTGCCAGCAGCCAGCGGGAGCTTGGAGATACGCAGTATTTT | CASSQRELGDTQYF
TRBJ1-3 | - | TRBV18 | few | TGTGCCAGCTCAAAAGGCAGCTCTGGAAACACCATATATTTT | CASSKGSSGNTIYF
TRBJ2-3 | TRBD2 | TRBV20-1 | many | TGCAGTGCTAGCGACGGGAGGGCCCGAGATACGCAGTATTTT | CSASDGRARDTQYF
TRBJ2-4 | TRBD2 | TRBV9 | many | TGTGCCAGCAGCGAGACTAGCGCCAAAAACATTCAGTACTTC | CASSETSAKNIQYF
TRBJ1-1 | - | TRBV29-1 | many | TGCAGCGCCGGACAGAACACTGAAGCTTTCTTT | CSAGQNTEAFF
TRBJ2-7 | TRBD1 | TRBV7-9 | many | TGTGCCAGCAGCCCGTCTGATTTGGGACAGAACTTC | CASSPSDLGQNF
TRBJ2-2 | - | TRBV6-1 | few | TGTGCCAGCAGTGTCCTCTATGCGGGACCCAACAACACCGGGGAGCTGTTTTTT | CASSVLYAGPNNTGELFF
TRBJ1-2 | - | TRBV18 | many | TGTGCCAGCTCACCGGGCCAGCTGGGCCACTATGGCTACACCTTC | CASSPGQLGHYGYTF
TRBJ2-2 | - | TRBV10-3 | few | TGTGCCATCAGTACCGAGGAGTCCGGGGAGCTGTTTTTT | CAISTEESGELFF
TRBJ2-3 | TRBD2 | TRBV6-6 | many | TGTGCCAGCAGTTACTCGACTAGCGGCCGCACAGATACGCAGTATTTT | CASSYSTSGRTDTQYF
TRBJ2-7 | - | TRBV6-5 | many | TGTGCCAGCTCTTGGGGCGGACCCTACGAGCAGTACTTC | CASSWGGPYEQYF
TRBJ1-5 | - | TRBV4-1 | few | TGCGCCAGCAGCCAAGAACCGGGAGCTAGCAATCAGCCCCAGCATTTT | CASSQEPGASNQPQHF
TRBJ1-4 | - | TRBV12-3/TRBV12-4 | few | TGTGCCAGCAGTTCCCGCAACAGGGCGCCGGGTACTAATGAAAAACTGTTTTTT | CASSSRNRAPGTNEKLFF
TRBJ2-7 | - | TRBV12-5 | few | TGTGCTAGTGGATCCGGGACGGCTGGGTCCGAGCAGTACTTC | CASGSGTAGSEQYF
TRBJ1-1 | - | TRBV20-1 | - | TGCAGTGCTAGAGAGTCTGGCAGGGGCAGGAACACTGAAGCTTTCTTT | CSARESGRGRNTEAFF
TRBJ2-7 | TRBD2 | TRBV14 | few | TGTGCCAGCAGCAGGACTAGCGGACTACCACTTCGGATGGAGCAGTACTTC | CASSRTSGLPLRMEQYF
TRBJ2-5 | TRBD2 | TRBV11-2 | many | TGTGCCAGCAGCTTATGGAGGACTAGCGGGAGGATTGAGACCCAGTACTTC | CASSLWRTSGRIETQYF
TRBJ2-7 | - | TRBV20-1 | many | TGCAGTGCTAGAACGGGAGAAGGGGTCGGCGAGCAGTACTTC | CSARTGEGVGEQYF
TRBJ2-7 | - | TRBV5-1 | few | TGCGCCAGCAGCTTGGGACAGAAAGAGCAGTACTTC | CASSLGQKEQYF
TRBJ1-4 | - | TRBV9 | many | TGTGCCAGCAGCGACACTCCAGGGGCTATCCCAACTAATGAAAAACTGTTTTTT | CASSDTPGAIPTNEKLFF
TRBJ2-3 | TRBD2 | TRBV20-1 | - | TGCAGTGCTCTAGCGGGAGTGATGCAAGATACGCAGTATTTT | CSALAGVMQDTQYF
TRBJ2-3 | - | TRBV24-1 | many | TGTGCCACCAGTGATTGGAGAGATACGCAGTATTTT | CATSDWRDTQYF
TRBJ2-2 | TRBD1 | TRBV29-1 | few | TGCAGCGTTGGGGACAGGGCGAACACCGGGGAGCTGTTTTTT | CSVGDRANTGELFF
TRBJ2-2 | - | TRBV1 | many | TGCACCAGCAGCCACGAGCGGGATGACACCGGGGAGCTGTTTTTT | CTSSHERDDTGELFF
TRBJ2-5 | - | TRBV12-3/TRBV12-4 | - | TGTGCCAGCAGTAGGGGGGTGGAGACCCAGTACTTC | CASSRGVETQYF
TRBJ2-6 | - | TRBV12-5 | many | TGTGCTAGTGGTTTGGTTAGCTCTGGGGCCAACGTCCTGACTTTC | CASGLVSSGANVLTF